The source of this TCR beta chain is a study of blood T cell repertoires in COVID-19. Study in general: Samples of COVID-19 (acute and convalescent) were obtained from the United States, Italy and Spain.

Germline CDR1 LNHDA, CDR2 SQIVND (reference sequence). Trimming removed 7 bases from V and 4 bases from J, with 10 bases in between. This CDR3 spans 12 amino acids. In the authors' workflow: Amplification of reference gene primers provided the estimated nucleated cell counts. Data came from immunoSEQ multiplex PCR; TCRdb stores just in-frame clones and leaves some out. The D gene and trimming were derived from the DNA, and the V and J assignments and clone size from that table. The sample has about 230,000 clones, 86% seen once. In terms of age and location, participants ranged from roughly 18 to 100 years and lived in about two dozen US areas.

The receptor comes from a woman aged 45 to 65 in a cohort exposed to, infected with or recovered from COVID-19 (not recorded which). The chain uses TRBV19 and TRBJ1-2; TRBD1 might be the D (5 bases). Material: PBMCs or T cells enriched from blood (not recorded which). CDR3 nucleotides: TGTGCCAGTACTGGGGCCTTCTATGGCTACACCTTC. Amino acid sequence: CASTGAFYGYTF.